These T cell receptor beta chains were read from a single sample in a study of T cell responses to AZD1222 COVID-19 vaccine. Generated by immunoSEQ multiplex PCR, the TCRdb table keeps only in-frame clones and is missing some. Altogether approximately 64,000 clones are present, less than 90% being singletons, with the ten largest covering roughly 6.6%. The material sequenced was peripheral blood, taken on day 0 of AZD1222 vaccination. The receptor set was obtained from an adult in good health. Each CDR3 is given with its conserved first and last residue. D genes are given only for firm matches. Part of the rows lack a size; the others show once, few, many or a class for expanded clones.

v_call: TRBV2
clone_size: -
j_call: TRBJ2-5
d_call: TRBD2
cdr3_nt: TGTGCCAGCATGGGAGGGCTAGCGGTGGACGAGACCCAGTACTTC
cdr3_aa: CASMGGLAVDETQYF

v_call: TRBV6-5
clone_size: -
j_call: TRBJ1-5
d_call: -
cdr3_nt: TGTGCCAGCAGTCGACAACAGGGTTATCAGCCCCAGCATTTT
cdr3_aa: CASSRQQGYQPQHF

v_call: TRBV5-6
clone_size: -
j_call: TRBJ2-7
d_call: TRBD2
cdr3_nt: TGTGCCAGCAGCTTGGGACTAGCCCTCTACGAGCAGTACTTC
cdr3_aa: CASSLGLALYEQYF

v_call: TRBV28
clone_size: -
j_call: TRBJ2-3
d_call: -
cdr3_nt: TGTGCCAGCAGCCCTGTGGGCACAGATACGCAGTATTTT
cdr3_aa: CASSPVGTDTQYF

v_call: TRBV6-5
clone_size: -
j_call: TRBJ1-3
d_call: -
cdr3_nt: TGTGCCAGCAGTTATACCAACTCGCGCGGAAACACCATATATTTT
cdr3_aa: CASSYTNSRGNTIYF

v_call: TRBV19
clone_size: once
j_call: TRBJ1-2
d_call: -
cdr3_nt: TGTGCCAGCACCAGATCTTCTAACTATGGCTACACCTTC
cdr3_aa: CASTRSSNYGYTF

v_call: TRBV24-1
clone_size: -
j_call: TRBJ2-2
d_call: -
cdr3_nt: TGTGCCACCAGTGACCAAGGCGGCAGCGAATCCCCGATCGACACCGGGGAGCTGTTTTTT
cdr3_aa: CATSDQGGSESPIDTGELFF

v_call: TRBV4-1
clone_size: once
j_call: TRBJ2-7
d_call: TRBD2
cdr3_nt: TGCGCCAGCAGCCAAGGTGGGCGGGGGGCCTACGAGCAGTACTTC
cdr3_aa: CASSQGGRGAYEQYF

v_call: TRBV5-1
clone_size: -
j_call: TRBJ1-2
d_call: -
cdr3_nt: TGCGCCAGCAGGAGGGAGAACTATGGCTACACCTTC
cdr3_aa: CASRRENYGYTF

v_call: TRBV27
clone_size: -
j_call: TRBJ2-1
d_call: -
cdr3_nt: TGTGCCAGCAGTTTAATTGGGCTCTCGTATGAGCAGTTCTTC
cdr3_aa: CASSLIGLSYEQFF

v_call: TRBV28
clone_size: -
j_call: TRBJ2-3
d_call: -
cdr3_nt: TGTGCCAGCAGTCCCTATAGGGGGGTTGAAGATACGCAGTATTTT
cdr3_aa: CASSPYRGVEDTQYF

v_call: TRBV12-5
clone_size: -
j_call: TRBJ2-7
d_call: -
cdr3_nt: TGTGCTAGTGGTCCCCGGGACGGCTCCTACGAGCAGTACTTC
cdr3_aa: CASGPRDGSYEQYF

v_call: TRBV3-1/TRBV3-2
clone_size: -
j_call: TRBJ2-7
d_call: -
cdr3_nt: TGTGCCAGCAGCAGGGGACACTCAGGCTCCTACGAGCAGTACTTC
cdr3_aa: CASSRGHSGSYEQYF

v_call: TRBV12-5
clone_size: few
j_call: TRBJ1-1
d_call: -
cdr3_nt: TGTGCTAGTGGTTTGGACACGGGGACTGAAGCTTTCTTT
cdr3_aa: CASGLDTGTEAFF

v_call: TRBV4-2
clone_size: once
j_call: TRBJ2-6
d_call: TRBD2
cdr3_nt: TGTGCCAGCAGCACGACTAGCGGAGTCTCTGGGGCCAACGTCCTGACTTTC
cdr3_aa: CASSTTSGVSGANVLTF

v_call: TRBV11-2
clone_size: -
j_call: TRBJ2-7
d_call: -
cdr3_nt: TGTGCCAGCAGCTTAAGCGAGCAGTACTTC
cdr3_aa: CASSLSEQYF

v_call: TRBV6-5
clone_size: -
j_call: TRBJ1-2
d_call: -
cdr3_nt: TGTGCCGCTAGCGGGGTTGGTGGCTACACCTTC
cdr3_aa: CAASGVGGYTF

v_call: TRBV7-2
clone_size: -
j_call: TRBJ1-4
d_call: -
cdr3_nt: TGTGCCAGCAGCTTAAGAGGCGTCGGGGCTAATGAAAAACTGTTTTTT
cdr3_aa: CASSLRGVGANEKLFF

v_call: TRBV29-1
clone_size: -
j_call: TRBJ2-5
d_call: TRBD1
cdr3_nt: TGCAGCGCCCCCGGGACAGATTACGGAGAGACCCAGTACTTC
cdr3_aa: CSAPGTDYGETQYF

v_call: TRBV7-2
clone_size: once
j_call: TRBJ2-3
d_call: -
cdr3_nt: TGTGCCAGCAGCTTAGAATCCGGGCCCCCCGCAGATACGCAGTATTTT
cdr3_aa: CASSLESGPPADTQYF

v_call: TRBV9
clone_size: few
j_call: TRBJ1-3
d_call: TRBD1
cdr3_nt: TGTGCCAGCAGCTTTGACAGGGGGGACACCATATATTTT
cdr3_aa: CASSFDRGDTIYF

v_call: TRBV24-1
clone_size: -
j_call: TRBJ2-3
d_call: -
cdr3_nt: TGTGCCACCAGTGATTCTGACAGACGCACAGATACGCAGTATTTT
cdr3_aa: CATSDSDRRTDTQYF

v_call: TRBV19
clone_size: -
j_call: TRBJ1-6
d_call: -
cdr3_nt: TGTGCCAGTAGTATAGGAGGGGTTTCACCCCTCCACTTT
cdr3_aa: CASSIGGVSPLHF

v_call: TRBV6-5
clone_size: -
j_call: TRBJ1-3
d_call: TRBD1
cdr3_nt: TGTGCCAGCAATCCGACAGGGGGCGCCGGAAACACCATATATTTT
cdr3_aa: CASNPTGGAGNTIYF

v_call: TRBV4-2
clone_size: -
j_call: TRBJ1-2
d_call: -
cdr3_nt: TGTGCCAGCAGCCAAGATCAAGGAGTAGGTTATGGCTACACCTTC
cdr3_aa: CASSQDQGVGYGYTF

v_call: TRBV30
clone_size: -
j_call: TRBJ1-6
d_call: -
cdr3_nt: TGTGCCTGGAGTGTACCCCGGGGATATGGTTCACCCCTCCACTTT
cdr3_aa: CAWSVPRGYGSPLHF

v_call: TRBV9
clone_size: -
j_call: TRBJ2-7
d_call: TRBD2
cdr3_nt: TGTGCCAGCAGCGTTAGCAGCGGGGGCTACGAGCAGTACTTC
cdr3_aa: CASSVSSGGYEQYF

v_call: TRBV5-1
clone_size: once
j_call: TRBJ2-7
d_call: TRBD2
cdr3_nt: TGCGCCAGCAGCTTTGGGGGGGAGTACGAGCAGTACTTC
cdr3_aa: CASSFGGEYEQYF

v_call: TRBV6-5
clone_size: -
j_call: TRBJ2-2
d_call: -
cdr3_nt: TGTGCCAGCAGTTACAAGACCCCGAACACCGGGGAGCTGTTTTTT
cdr3_aa: CASSYKTPNTGELFF

v_call: TRBV6-6
clone_size: -
j_call: TRBJ2-5
d_call: TRBD1
cdr3_nt: TGTGCCAGCAGTTACTCGGGGACAGGGGGCGGAGAGACCCAGTACTTC
cdr3_aa: CASSYSGTGGGETQYF

v_call: TRBV7-2
clone_size: few
j_call: TRBJ2-3
d_call: -
cdr3_nt: TGTGCCAGCAGCTTAGTGGGAGGGGGCATAATGCAGTATTTT
cdr3_aa: CASSLVGGGIMQYF

v_call: TRBV18
clone_size: -
j_call: TRBJ1-2
d_call: TRBD1
cdr3_nt: TGTGCCAGCTCACCGACAGGGGGCCATGGCTACACCTTC
cdr3_aa: CASSPTGGHGYTF

v_call: TRBV4-2
clone_size: -
j_call: TRBJ2-2
d_call: -
cdr3_nt: TGTGCCAGCAGCCCAGCGGAGGCGAACACCGGGGAGCTGTTTTTT
cdr3_aa: CASSPAEANTGELFF

v_call: TRBV6-5
clone_size: -
j_call: TRBJ1-4
d_call: TRBD1
cdr3_nt: TGTGCCAGCAGTCCCTACAGGGGGAAGGATGAAAAACTGTTTTTT
cdr3_aa: CASSPYRGKDEKLFF

v_call: TRBV10-1
clone_size: once
j_call: TRBJ1-2
d_call: -
cdr3_nt: TGCGCCAGCAGTGAGTACAGTTCCTATGGCTACACCTTC
cdr3_aa: CASSEYSSYGYTF

v_call: TRBV18
clone_size: -
j_call: TRBJ2-7
d_call: -
cdr3_nt: TGTGCCAGCTCACCGTCAGCGGGTCCGCTTAAGAACGAGCAGTACTTC
cdr3_aa: CASSPSAGPLKNEQYF

v_call: TRBV7-9
clone_size: once
j_call: TRBJ1-1
d_call: -
cdr3_nt: TGTGCCAGCAGCCCTTATGAAGCCTCCCGCACTGAAGCTTTCTTT
cdr3_aa: CASSPYEASRTEAFF

v_call: TRBV7-2
clone_size: -
j_call: TRBJ1-5
d_call: TRBD1
cdr3_nt: TGTGCCAGCAGCTTAGTGGCGGGACAGTTTAATAGCAATCAGCCCCAGCATTTT
cdr3_aa: CASSLVAGQFNSNQPQHF

v_call: TRBV5-6
clone_size: -
j_call: TRBJ2-7
d_call: TRBD1
cdr3_nt: TGTGCCAGCAGCTTCTGGGACAGGGGTACGTTAGGCGAGCAGTACTTC
cdr3_aa: CASSFWDRGTLGEQYF

v_call: TRBV18
clone_size: -
j_call: TRBJ1-5
d_call: -
cdr3_nt: TGTGCCAGCTCACCGGGGCGGACTAGCAATCAGCCCCAGCATTTT
cdr3_aa: CASSPGRTSNQPQHF

v_call: TRBV30
clone_size: few
j_call: TRBJ2-5
d_call: -
cdr3_nt: TGTGCCTGGAGTGGGGGAGAGACCCAGTACTTC
cdr3_aa: CAWSGGETQYF

v_call: TRBV7-9
clone_size: -
j_call: TRBJ2-5
d_call: -
cdr3_nt: TGTGCCAGCAGCTTAGCGGCACAAGAGACCCAGTACTTC
cdr3_aa: CASSLAAQETQYF

v_call: TRBV5-1
clone_size: -
j_call: TRBJ1-6
d_call: TRBD1
cdr3_nt: TGCGCCAGCAGCTTGGCCGGTACAGGGGGCGATTCACCCCTCCACTTT
cdr3_aa: CASSLAGTGGDSPLHF

v_call: TRBV18
clone_size: -
j_call: TRBJ2-7
d_call: -
cdr3_nt: TGTGCCAGCTCACCGCCAGGACTAAACGAGCAGTACTTC
cdr3_aa: CASSPPGLNEQYF

v_call: TRBV6-5
clone_size: few
j_call: TRBJ1-5
d_call: -
cdr3_nt: TGTGCCAGCAGTCGTATGCCAGATGACACTCAGCCCCAGCATTTT
cdr3_aa: CASSRMPDDTQPQHF

v_call: TRBV2
clone_size: few
j_call: TRBJ1-6
d_call: TRBD1
cdr3_nt: TGTGCCAGCAGTGGGACAGGGGGTTCCAATTCACCCCTCCACTTT
cdr3_aa: CASSGTGGSNSPLHF

v_call: TRBV11-2
clone_size: medium-sized
j_call: TRBJ2-7
d_call: -
cdr3_nt: TGTGCCAGCAGCTTAGGCTTGGACGTAGGCCCCTACGAGCAGTACTTC
cdr3_aa: CASSLGLDVGPYEQYF